Below are 23 T cell receptor beta chains sequenced from a single sample in a study of sequential checkpoint blockade in melanoma. Stated treatment: randomized to nivolumab then ipilimumab (arm A) or the reverse (arm B). This table comes from immunoSEQ multiplex PCR, and its TCRdb copy is limited to in-frame clones, with some not included. The sample holds 15,000 to 20,000 clones, about 80% seen once. The material was CD8+ T cells sorted from blood (inferred from file names), obtained from a patient given nivolumab and ipilimumab in sequence. These TCRs come from a human donor with melanoma.

J is TRBJ2-2 and V is TRBV4-3; TRBD1 agrees at 7 bases. The V gene's germline CDR1 is LGHNA and CDR2 YSLEER. Losses at the gene ends were 4 bases for V and 5 bases for J; bases not matched to a gene: 1. This CDR3 contains 13 residues. CDR3 coding DNA: TGCGCCAGCAGCCGGACAGGTACCGGGGAGCTGTTTTTT. Translation gives CASSRTGTGELFF.

CDR3 sequence reads: CASRPYNYEQYF. The CDR3 DNA follows: TGTGCCAGCAGGCCTTACAACTACGAGCAGTACTTC. J is TRBJ2-7 and V is TRBV6-1, with D unresolved. V was trimmed by 6 bases and J by 3 bases, leaving 9 bases between them. This CDR3 has 12 amino acids. In germline, CDR1 is MNHNS, CDR2 SASEGT.

V is TRBV11-2 and J is TRBJ1-1, with 8 bases that match TRBD1. Germline V gene data show CDR1 as SGHAT and CDR2 as FQNNGV. CDR3 length equals 16 residues. With 5 bases clipped from V and 9 bases from J, the junction kept 17 bases outside the gene matches. The CDR3 DNA reads TGTGCCAGCAGCCCAGCCTGGACCCCCGGACAGGGCAAAGCTTTCTTT. This gives the protein CASSPAWTPGQGKAFF.

The chain carries TRBV27 and TRBJ2-2; D might be TRBD1 (6 bases). V lost 3 bases to trimming and J lost 5 bases, with 19 bases between them. Germline V gene lookup returns CDR1 MNHEY and CDR2 SMNVEV (reference sequence). This CDR3 is 17 amino acids long. This chain's CDR3 is CASSLEAGAGETGELFF. CDR3 nucleotide sequence: TGTGCCAGCAGTTTGGAAGCTGGGGCAGGGGAAACCGGGGAGCTGTTTTTT.

The chain recombines TRBV4-1 with TRBJ1-1; 7 nucleotides line up with TRBD1. Germline V CDR1 and CDR2: MGHRA, YSYEKL. V trimming: 3 bases; J trimming: 7 bases; junction bases outside the gene matches: 11. The CDR3 runs to 15 residues. The CDR3 bases are TGCGCCAGCAGCCAGGTTAAGACAGGGTTTGGTGAAGCTTTCTTT. Amino acids: CASSQVKTGFGEAFF.

V gene TRBV30 combines with J gene TRBJ2-6; 7 bases are shared with TRBD1. This CDR3 spans 14 amino acids. Germline V lookup: CDR1 GTSNPN, CDR2 SVGIG (reference sequence). The V segment lost 5 bases and the J segment 4 bases; nucleotides outside the gene matches: 5. The CDR3 here is CAWSTGTGANVLTF. The CDR3 DNA sequence: TGTGCCTGGTCGACAGGGACCGGGGCCAACGTCCTGACTTTC. Full variable domain (missing parts from reference TRBV30 and TRBJ2-6): SQTIHQWPATLVQPVGSPLSLECTVEGTSNPNLYWYRQAAGRGLQLLFYSVGIGQISSEVPQNLSASRPQDRQFILSSKKLLLSDSGFYLCAWSTGTGANVLTFGAGSRLTVL.

This clone was recorded only once. V and J are TRBV22-1 and TRBJ2-6; the D call of TRBD2 is as the table states it, not checked on the DNA. TRBV22-1 is a pseudogene. CDR3 length: 18 amino acids. The CDR3 DNA is TGTCCTGGGAGCTGCCTACGAAGCGAACAAAGTCGGGCCAACGTCCTGACTTTC. Protein product: CPGSCLRSEQSRANVLTF.

The chain employs TRBV11-3 and TRBJ2-1, with a tentative D call TRBD1 (6 bases). Trimming pared 11 bases from V and 4 bases from J, leaving 18 bases between. In germline, CDR1 is SGHNT, CDR2 YENEEA. The CDR3 totals 14 residues. CDR3 protein: CAGRGFGVYNEQFF. The DNA for the CDR3 is TGTGCCGGAAGGGGGTTTGGGGTTTACAATGAGCAGTTCTTC.

V is TRBV6-4 and J is TRBJ1-2; 8 positions agree with TRBD1. The CDR3 spans 15 residues. The junction had 5 bases not matched to a gene; V was cut back by 3 bases and J by 2 bases. Germline V gene lookup returns CDR1 MRHNA and CDR2 SNTAGT. Written as DNA, the CDR3 is TGTGCCAGCAGTGAGAGCGGACAGGGAAACTATGGCTACACCTTC. Translation: CASSESGQGNYGYTF.

V usage is TRBV9 and J usage is TRBJ2-1; a weak D match, TRBD2 (5 bases). CDR1 and CDR2 (germline): SGDLS, YYNGEE. The V gene lost 6 bases and the J gene lost 0 bases, with 13 bases spanning the gap. This CDR3 spans 15 amino acids. CDR3 sequence reads: CASTTLASSYNEQFF. The DNA for the CDR3 is TGTGCCAGCACCACCTTAGCGAGCTCCTACAATGAGCAGTTCTTC.

The chain recombines TRBV5-1 with TRBJ2-1; 9 positions match TRBD2. Trimming removed 0 bases from V and 7 bases from J; junction bases left unmatched: 5. Germline V lookup: CDR1 SGHRS, CDR2 YFSETQ. CDR3 length: 15 amino acids. Here the CDR3 reads CASSLVSGSWNEQFF. CDR3 DNA: TGCGCCAGCAGCTTGGTTAGCGGGAGTTGGAATGAGCAGTTCTTC. Combining the CDR3 with reference TRBV5-1 and TRBJ2-1 gives the whole variable domain KAGVTQTPRYLIKTRGQQVTLSCSPISGHRSVSWYQQTPGQGLQFLFEYFSETQRNKGNFPGRFSGRQFSNSRSEMNVSTLELGDSALYLCASSLVSGSWNEQFFGPGTRLTVL.

This clone turned up a few times. The chain joins TRBV7-8 to TRBJ2-7; 14 bases are shared with TRBD2. Trimming removed 5 bases from V and 5 bases from J; junction bases left unmatched: 5. This CDR3 has 15 residues. Per the germline V gene, CDR1 is SGHVS and CDR2 is FQNEAQ. CDR3 protein: CASSPTTSGGDEQYF. In DNA form, the CDR3 reads TGTGCCAGCAGCCCAACGACTAGCGGGGGGGACGAGCAGTACTTC.

This rearrangement joins TRBV5-1 to TRBJ2-5; D call uncertain. The J call may be mistaken, given a closer DNA end match to TRBJ2-7. The CDR3 spans 14 residues. Germline loops: CDR1 SGHRS, CDR2 YFSETQ. CDR3 loop: CASSYEIDSYEQYF. In nucleotides, the CDR3 is TGCGCCAGCAGCTATGAGATAGATTCCTACGAGCAGTACTTC.

This chain links TRBV10-3 with TRBJ1-1, with D possibly being TRBD1 (5 bases). V was pared by 11 bases and J by 1 base, with 17 bases between. The CDR3 is made up of 14 amino acids. The germline CDR1 and CDR2 sequences are ENHRY and SYGVKD. The CDR3 nucleotides read TGTGCCTCCGGGGTCGGGGGGGAGAACACTGAAGCTTTCTTT. It specifies CASGVGGENTEAFF.

This clone was detected only a few times. This chain connects TRBV27 to TRBJ2-7, with D possibly matching TRBD2 (5 bases). Germline CDR1 is MNHEY and CDR2 is SMNVEV (reference sequence). V was cut by 2 bases and J by 5 bases, with 16 bases left in between. CDR3 size: 15 residues. CDR3 residues: CASSLGLLLAHEQYF. The CDR3 bases are TGTGCCAGCAGTTTAGGACTCCTCCTGGCCCACGAGCAGTACTTC.

The J gene is TRBJ1-2, the V gene TRBV6-5, with 7 nucleotides matching TRBD1. J was trimmed by 4 bases and V by 2 bases; bases with no gene match: 4. This CDR3 is 14 amino acids long. Germline values: CDR1 MNHEY, CDR2 SVGAGI. CDR3 bases: TGTGCCAGCAGTTACCAAGGGACAGCCTATGGCTACACCTTC. This translates into CASSYQGTAYGYTF.

The chain uses TRBV6-5 and TRBJ2-7, with 10 bases matching TRBD1. CDR1 is MNHEY and CDR2 is SVGAGI in the germline V gene. The CDR3 has 14 amino acids. The V segment lost 5 bases and the J segment 3 bases; nucleotides outside the gene matches: 4. The CDR3 loop reads CASSQTGGIYEQYF. CDR3 coding DNA: TGTGCCAGCAGTCAGACAGGGGGCATCTACGAGCAGTACTTC.

This chain joins TRBV19 and TRBJ1-6, with 8 positions matching TRBD1. V gave up 2 bases and J gave up 10 bases; unmatched junction bases: 7. The length of the CDR3 is 15 residues. Germline assignment: CDR1 LNHDA and CDR2 SQIVND (reference sequence). The CDR3 DNA sequence: TGTGCCAGTAGTATACAAGGACAGGGCGACTCACCCCTCCACTTT. Protein: CASSIQGQGDSPLHF.

The rearrangement links TRBV4-1 to TRBJ2-7; the match to TRBD2 covers 9 bases. Germline assignment: CDR1 MGHRA and CDR2 YSYEKL. Trimming at V came to 0 bases and at J to 6 bases, leaving 6 bases not matched to a gene. The CDR3 spans 15 residues. The CDR3 region is CASSQDSGGAREQYF. The CDR3 coding sequence is TGCGCCAGCAGCCAAGATAGCGGGGGAGCCCGCGAGCAGTACTTC.

The V gene is TRBV6-5, the J gene TRBJ2-5, with 7 nucleotides matching TRBD1. Near its end, the DNA agrees better with TRBJ2-7, so the J call may be wrong. Germline assignment: CDR1 MNHEY and CDR2 SVGAGI. The CDR3 sequence is 13 residues long. DNA for the CDR3: TGTGCCAGCAGTTGGGGACAGCGATACGAGCAGTACTTC. Protein sequence: CASSWGQRYEQYF.

The V and J genes are TRBV29-1 and TRBJ1-4; the D is unclear. This CDR3 is 13 amino acids long. The germline V gene encodes CDR1 SQVTM and CDR2 ANQGSEA. The ends were cut back, 6 bases at V and 3 bases at J, with 11 bases in the middle. CDR3 DNA sequence: TGCAGCGTCCTTTCGGTGGCTAATGAAAAACTGTTTTTT. It yields the protein CSVLSVANEKLFF.

The V and J genes are TRBV5-6 and TRBJ1-6, with 7 positions matching TRBD1. The CDR3 length is 18 residues. Unmatched junction bases numbered 12, after V lost 0 bases and J lost 6 bases. CDR1 is SGHDT and CDR2 is YYEEEE in the germline V gene. CDR3 sequence: CASSLGVRRDRANSPLHF. In DNA form, the CDR3 reads TGTGCCAGCAGCTTGGGGGTCCGGCGAGACAGGGCTAATTCACCCCTCCACTTT.

The chain combines TRBV7-9 with TRBJ2-1, with unresolved D. Trimming shortened V by 1 base and J by 0 bases, and 13 bases separated the two germline ends. The germline V gene has CDR1 SEHNR and CDR2 FQNEAQ (reference sequence). This CDR3 comprises 17 residues. The CDR3 reads CASSLEVAVSSYNEQFF. The DNA of the CDR3 is TGTGCCAGCAGCTTAGAGGTAGCCGTAAGCTCCTACAATGAGCAGTTCTTC. The full variable domain, with the rest looked up from reference TRBV7-9 and TRBJ2-1, is DTGVSQNPRHKITKRGQNVTFRCDPISEHNRLYWYRQTLGQGPEFLTYFQNEAQLEKSRLLSDRFSAERPKGSFSTLEIQRTEQGDSAMYLCASSLEVAVSSYNEQFFGPGTRLTVL.